The entry below gives a single T cell receptor beta chain sequence along with its context. The antigen remains unidentified. The data are from a study of cytomegalovirus exposure and HLA in healthy donors. Amplification used 60 Vbeta primers and 13 Jbeta primers. As handled by the study authors: In a later analysis, the count reached 74 million or so unique TCR beta chains, with about 11 million shared. TCRdb keeps only in-frame clones here, not all; method: immunoSEQ multiplex PCR. Clone size and the V and J calls come from that table; the DNA yielded D and trimming. The data show approximately 50,000 clones, 75% to 85% seen once. Study-level results: In the analysis, some V segments, TRBV6-2 and TRBV6-3 included, were excluded as indistinguishable. Several of the most significant clusters were apparently associated with common viral pathogens in a later analysis.

The CDR3 is made up of 16 amino acids. Germline CDR1 reads SGHTA; CDR2 reads FQGNSA. The junction had 6 bases not matched to a gene; V was cut back by 5 bases and J by 0 bases. Unrecorded immune exposure was likely among donors, who were nominally healthy when sampled. Sequencing was carried out using PBMCs. The rearrangement links TRBV7-2 to TRBJ2-2; 7 bases fit TRBD2. The clonotype was recovered from a man aged 25-40 years in good health and CMV-seronegative. The CDR3 nucleotides read TGTGCCAGCAGCCCTAGGGGAGGGGCGAACACCGGGGAGCTGTTTTTT. Translation: CASSPRGGANTGELFF.